This T cell receptor (beta chain) originates from a study of spatial heterogeneity in lung cancer (dated by TCRdb to 2018 to 2020). For context, the study as a whole: More beta-chain than alpha-chain transcripts were consistently detected, likely reflecting higher beta-chain transcript abundance. In tumor regions, TCR transcript counts showed a strong correlation with a T cell transcriptional module score from matched bulk RNA-seq. In the raw uncorrected reads, each unique combination of TCR and UMI appeared more than ten times on average. In non-small cell lung cancer, the study made a quantitative comparison of TCR alpha and beta repertoires among multiple tumor regions, matched nontumor lung and blood. TCR repertoire features were related to nonsynonymous mutation counts determined by whole-exome sequencing of tumor tissue. Both alpha and beta chains were TCR-sequenced in 210 or so tumor regions, some 64 matched nontumor lung samples and 45 to 60 PBMC samples obtained at surgery.

This clonotype was found many times. The target of this receptor is not known. No much larger clonotype is one base removed from it; base qualities were not supplied. What this sample's time point label stands for: sample taken at primary tumor resection. Samples were obtained from over 70 patients with early-stage, untreated non-small cell lung cancer from the lung TRACERx cohort. TCR sequencing used whole RNA extracted from tumor and nontumor lung tissue, or from cryopreserved PBMC samples, without cell sorting. A patient was chosen for TCR sequencing only when enough RNA was available from at least two tumor regions. Tumor and adjacent nontumor lung specimens were reviewed by a lung pathologist before selection. Libraries were built with 5' RACE. Sequencing relied on a NextSeq 500. The TCR library protocol attached a unique molecular identifier to each TCR cDNA molecule to allow correction of PCR and sequencing errors. The authors processed their data as follows. TCR identification, UMI-based error correction and CDR3 extraction were all carried out with Decombinator tools. TCRs above a frequency of 2 per 1,000, corresponding to the top 1% of the tumor frequency distribution, were defined as expanded. Expanded tumor TCRs statistically deemed absent (corrected P<0.05) from at least one tumor region were classed as regional, and all other expanded tumor TCRs were classed as ubiquitous. Renyi diversity was computed with the R vegan package after each repertoire had been subsampled 100 times to 5,000 TCRs. CDR3 similarity networks were built from amino acid triplet string-kernel similarity, with CDR3s being connected when pairwise similarity was above 0.82. Using fastp at Q25 and MiXCR, TCRdb reprocessed the public reads and kept productive beta chains. Rows with a matching CDR3 protein are joined into one entry that keeps the most common DNA and genes. TCRdb's processing, not the authors' own work, is the source of the V and J calls. Counted in this sample were about 9,600 distinct CDR3 sequences; 8% of them appeared once. The ten largest clones capture 19% of the sample.

The germline V gene (reference sequence) provides CDR1 SEHNR and CDR2 FQNEAQ. Including the terminal cysteine and phenylalanine, the CDR3 comprises 14 residues. Only the CDR3 portion is preserved as DNA: 42 bases, with reading frame beginning at the first base. V loses 3 bases of germline sequence and J loses 6 bases, and the interval between the two ends is 14 bases. Study-wide findings and limitations: Confirming at a functional level the hypothesis that regional TCRs recognize regional mutations was considered to require additional single-cell paired TCR alpha and beta sequencing. Counts of ubiquitous and regional expanded TCRs correlated with counts of ubiquitous and regional nonsynonymous mutations, respectively. TCR-seq coverage of tumor T cells was estimated at only 5.5% to 8.5% for alpha chains and 13% for beta chains. The number of expanded intratumoral alpha and beta TCRs correlated with the tumor nonsynonymous mutation count.

The chain joins TRBV7-9 to TRBJ1-2; no D gene is confidently identified. This specimen consisted of lung tumor tissue, obtained at surgery. This clonotype originated in a male donor with early-stage non-small cell lung cancer. The DNA sequence follows: TGTGCCAGCAGCTTGCAGTCGGAAGAAGATGGCTACACCTTC. The resulting protein is CASSLQSEEDGYTF.